The 3 T cell receptor beta chains reported below all come from one sample, sequenced in a study of cytomegalovirus exposure and HLA in healthy donors. 60 Vbeta and 13 Jbeta primers were used in PCR. Some clones are missing from TCRdb's copy, which holds only in-frame ones; the method was immunoSEQ multiplex PCR. The sample includes around 200,000 clones, around 77% of them seen just once. Sequences were obtained from PBMCs. These receptors were taken from a woman in her late teens or twenties in good health and CMV-seronegative.

The CDR3 nucleotides read TGCGCCAGCAGCTTGGCAGGGGCGCGGACAGATACGCAGTATTTT. Amino acid sequence: CASSLAGARTDTQYF. The chain uses TRBV5-1 and TRBJ2-3; weak D call: TRBD1 (6 bases). This CDR3 contains 15 residues. CDR1 and CDR2 from the germline V gene are SGHRS and YFSETQ. Trimming took off 0 bases at V and 3 bases at J, with 11 bases between the two ends.

The chain is built from TRBV28 and TRBJ1-5, with 7 bases matching TRBD1. The junction had 4 bases not matched to a gene; V was cut back by 4 bases and J by 4 bases. The germline V gene has CDR1 MDHEN and CDR2 SYDVKM. The length of the CDR3 is 14 residues. The DNA of the CDR3 is TGTGCCAGCAGTTCGACAGGGTTTAATCAGCCCCAGCATTTT. Its protein is CASSSTGFNQPQHF.

This sequence joins TRBV9 and TRBJ2-2; TRBD1 matches 8 bases. This CDR3 region has 13 residues. Germline CDR1 reads SGDLS; CDR2 reads YYNGEE. V trimming: 0 bases; J trimming: 11 bases; junction bases outside the gene matches: 3. The CDR3: CASSVEGQGELFF. CDR3 nucleotide sequence: TGTGCCAGCAGCGTAGAAGGACAGGGAGAGCTGTTTTTT.